This T cell receptor beta chain is from a study of a mutant IDH1 vaccine in newly diagnosed glioma. Of note for this clone: The antigen remains undetermined.

Repertoires were generated with immunoSEQ multiplex PCR, while TCRdb's copy carries only in-frame clones and drops some. Seen here are about 21,000 clones, around nine tenths observed once, and the top ten hold more than 5%. This CDR3 region has 17 residues. The V end lost 4 bases, the J end lost 4 bases, and 24 bases lay between the germline ends. Germline loops: CDR1 SGHDT, CDR2 YYEEEE. Noted time point: week 11, during vaccination. Every vaccine dose comprised 300 ug of mutant IDH1 20-mer peptide plus topical imiquimod. This clonotype was sampled from a middle-aged woman with glioma. Sequencing used PBMCs, obtained from a glioma patient whose treatment included an IDH1 peptide vaccine. The J gene is TRBJ2-7, the V gene TRBV5-6; tentatively, D is TRBD2 (7 bases). Written as DNA, the CDR3 is TGTGCCAGCAGCCCAATTCGTGGGGGGGCCTCACGGTACGAGCAGTACTTC. Protein product: CASSPIRGGASRYEQYF.